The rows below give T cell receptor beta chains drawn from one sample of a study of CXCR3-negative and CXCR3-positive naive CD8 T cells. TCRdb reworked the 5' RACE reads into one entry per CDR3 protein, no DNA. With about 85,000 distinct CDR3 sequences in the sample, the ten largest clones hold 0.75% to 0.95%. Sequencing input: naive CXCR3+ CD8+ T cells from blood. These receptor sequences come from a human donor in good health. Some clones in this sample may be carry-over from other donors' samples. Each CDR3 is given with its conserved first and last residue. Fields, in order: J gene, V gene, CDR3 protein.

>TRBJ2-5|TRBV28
CASSPRTSGAWETQYF
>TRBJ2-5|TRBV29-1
CSVPEESHGETQYF
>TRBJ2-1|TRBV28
CASSLSDRGLYNEQFF
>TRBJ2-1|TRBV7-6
CASSLSQGAYNEQFF
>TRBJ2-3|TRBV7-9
CASSFTGTSEYF
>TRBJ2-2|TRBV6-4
CASSDSSRDLTGELFF
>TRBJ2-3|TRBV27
CASSLVGLAKDTQYF
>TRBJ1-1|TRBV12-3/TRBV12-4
CASSFRLEDTEAFF
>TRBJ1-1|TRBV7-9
CASSTIGNTEAFF
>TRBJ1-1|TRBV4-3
CASSQDGGTPHTEAFF
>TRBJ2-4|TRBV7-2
CASSLPQDRDKNIQYF
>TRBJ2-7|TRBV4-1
CASSQVEDSYEQYF
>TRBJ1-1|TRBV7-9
CASSLGPWGANTEAFF
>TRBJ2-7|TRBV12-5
CASGFNYEQYF
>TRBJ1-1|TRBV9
CASSVGPPTEAFF
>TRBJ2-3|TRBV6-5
CASSGQGETDTQYF
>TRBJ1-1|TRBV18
CAAGVGANTEALF